The rows below give T cell receptor beta chains drawn from one sample of a study of CXCR3-negative and CXCR3-positive naive CD8 T cells. Reprocessing the 5' RACE reads, TCRdb reports a single entry for every CDR3 protein and omits DNA. The repertoire table contains about 130,000 distinct CDR3 sequences. The material sequenced was naive CXCR3+ CD8+ T cells from blood. Receptor source: a human donor in good health. Some clones in this sample may be carry-over from other donors' samples. The CDR3 runs from the conserved cysteine through the conserved F or W.

V	J	CDR3
TRBV10-1	TRBJ2-7	CASNQPGLVSEQYF
TRBV5-1	TRBJ2-2	CASSLDGGRGTGELFF
TRBV5-1	TRBJ2-1	CASSLERTANEQFF
TRBV29-1	TRBJ2-1	CSVEEMTSGGQQFF
TRBV20-1	TRBJ2-1	CSAQRAGGEGRDEQFF
TRBV28	TRBJ2-3	CASSPLVRDTQYF
TRBV7-6	TRBJ2-5	CASSSPAGGVFQETQYF
TRBV9	TRBJ1-1	CASSVARENTEAFF
TRBV29-1	TRBJ1-2	CSVGSGDGYTF
TRBV4-3	TRBJ1-4	CASSHNLVDTGGKLFF
TRBV7-2	TRBJ2-5	CASSLATSSEREYF
TRBV5-1	TRBJ2-5	CASSLGIGGGQETQYF
TRBV29-1	TRBJ2-3	CSARGGAPDTQYF
TRBV11-3	TRBJ1-4	CASSLDLRYIGEKLFF
TRBV20-1	TRBJ2-5	CSATMLAGGSEETQYF
TRBV29-1	TRBJ1-2	CSVRTAEYGYTF
TRBV29-1	TRBJ2-3	CSVEGWGPSTDTQYF
TRBV20-1	TRBJ2-7	CSASGLLDRSYEQYF
TRBV29-1	TRBJ1-1	CSGIKNTEAFF
TRBV28	TRBJ2-7	CASSLSSWSWEQYF
TRBV12-3/TRBV12-4	TRBJ2-2	CASSFGRGPGELFF
TRBV5-1	TRBJ1-1	CASSLVLGSNTEAFF
TRBV7-6	TRBJ1-2	CASSLGGQARYGYTF
TRBV9	TRBJ2-7	CASSVGEGENYEQYF
TRBV9	TRBJ2-1	CASSSRTSGYNEQFF
TRBV9	TRBJ2-7	CASSVGVSLTYEQYF
TRBV9	TRBJ2-1	CASSGRGTGGSVMDEQFF
TRBV29-1	TRBJ2-5	CSVEDRWSEETQYF
TRBV7-2	TRBJ2-7	CASTNSGTRFYEQYF
TRBV27	TRBJ2-3	CASRGTHGGRASDTQYF
TRBV7-9	TRBJ1-5	CASSWIRDQPQHF
TRBV5-4	TRBJ2-5	CASSLYGRGVNEETQYF
TRBV6-5	TRBJ2-5	CASSYSGLAEETQYF
TRBV3-1	TRBJ2-5	CASSQDLGLAGEQETQYF
TRBV19	TRBJ2-1	CASQFMFSSYNEQFF
TRBV4-3	TRBJ1-1	CASSQPAMNTEAFF
TRBV20-1	TRBJ1-3	CSAPERDDSGNTIYF
TRBV5-1	TRBJ2-1	CASSIALGALNEQFF
TRBV7-9	TRBJ2-1	CASSLSGAINEQFF
TRBV7-9	TRBJ2-3	CASSPPPQRDTDTQYF
TRBV4-3	TRBJ1-2	CASSQDSGREWGYTF
TRBV3-1	TRBJ2-2	CASSQDHTGELFF
TRBV7-8	TRBJ2-3	CASSFDQPETDTQYF
TRBV29-1	TRBJ1-2	CSVEGDTGGGYTF
TRBV2	TRBJ1-2	CASTLKAGGYYGYTF
TRBV4-1	TRBJ2-5	CASSKLYGENQETQYF
TRBV4-2	TRBJ2-3	CASSQNIPGLAADTQYF
TRBV5-1	TRBJ2-7	CASSLGQGEYEQYF
TRBV6-6	TRBJ1-1	CASGRGLTEAFF
TRBV20-1	TRBJ1-1	CRALHKTGHIEAFF
TRBV4-3	TRBJ2-7	CASSQGVGAYEQYF